The following is a T cell receptor (beta chain) sequence with its context. What it binds is not known. Method: immunoSEQ multiplex PCR; TCRdb's copy keeps in-frame clones and lacks some. The top ten hold about a tenth of the sample, which has 64,000 or so clones, about 90% seen once. CDR1 SQVTM and CDR2 ANQGSEA come from the germline V gene. Trimming shortened V by 0 bases and J by 7 bases, and 6 bases separated the two germline ends. The CDR3 covers 11 residues. The data originate from a study of PD-1 blockade in classical Hodgkin lymphoma. Study results and caveats: Complete responders started with a diversity level that resembled newly diagnosed patients at baseline. Unlike CD8+ TCR diversity, which did not rise significantly by C4D1, CD4+ TCR diversity did. Healthy donors were reported to have higher baseline TCR diversity than newly diagnosed patients.

The time point was: cycle 4 day 1 (C4D1), after 5 to 7 weeks of nivolumab. Each and every patient relapsed after autologous stem cell transplantation, and patients got differing brentuximab vedotin exposure. The source material was peripheral blood mononuclear cells (PBMCs), sampled before the fourth cycle of nivolumab. This receptor was obtained from a human donor with classical Hodgkin lymphoma. The genes are TRBV29-1 and TRBJ1-2; D gene unclear. The CDR3 coding sequence is TGCAGCGTTGAAGATCTTCTTGGCTACACCTTC. This codes for CSVEDLLGYTF.